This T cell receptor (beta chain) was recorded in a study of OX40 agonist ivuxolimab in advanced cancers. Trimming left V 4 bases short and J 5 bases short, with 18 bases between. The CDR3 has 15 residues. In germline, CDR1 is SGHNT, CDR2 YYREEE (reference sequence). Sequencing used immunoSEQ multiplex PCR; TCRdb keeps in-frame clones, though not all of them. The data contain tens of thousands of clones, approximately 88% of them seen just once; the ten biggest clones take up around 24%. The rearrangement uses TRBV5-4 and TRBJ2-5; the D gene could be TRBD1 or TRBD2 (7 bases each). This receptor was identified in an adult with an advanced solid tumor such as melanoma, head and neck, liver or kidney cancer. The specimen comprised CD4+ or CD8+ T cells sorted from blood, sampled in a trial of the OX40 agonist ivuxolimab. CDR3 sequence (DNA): TGTGCCAGCAGCCGACAGGGCTGGGGGGGGGAGACCCAGTACTTC. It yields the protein CASSRQGWGGETQYF.